This TCR beta chain derives from a study of T-cell reconstitution after alpha-beta-depleted transplantation in children. Unique molecular identifiers were incorporated into the prepared TCRbeta library. TCRdb reprocessed the PCR reads with MiXCR, giving one entry per CDR3 protein. The sample includes some 240,000 distinct CDR3 sequences, 7.5% to 10% of them seen just once. This clonotype appeared many times. This material consisted of PBMCs from the stem cell graft donor, taken from the stem cell graft. The TCR comes from a human donor who donated a stem cell graft to a child with SCID.

The CDR3 protein is CASSLSSSDNSPLHF. The CDR3 DNA reads as TGTGCCAGCAGCTTAAGCTCCAGCGATAATTCACCCCTCCACTTT. This chain uses TRBV7-3 with TRBJ1-6; D ambiguous. The CDR3 is made up of 15 amino acids. Germline values: CDR1 SGHTA, CDR2 FQGTGA. V dropped 1 base and J dropped 5 bases, with 9 bases sitting between them.